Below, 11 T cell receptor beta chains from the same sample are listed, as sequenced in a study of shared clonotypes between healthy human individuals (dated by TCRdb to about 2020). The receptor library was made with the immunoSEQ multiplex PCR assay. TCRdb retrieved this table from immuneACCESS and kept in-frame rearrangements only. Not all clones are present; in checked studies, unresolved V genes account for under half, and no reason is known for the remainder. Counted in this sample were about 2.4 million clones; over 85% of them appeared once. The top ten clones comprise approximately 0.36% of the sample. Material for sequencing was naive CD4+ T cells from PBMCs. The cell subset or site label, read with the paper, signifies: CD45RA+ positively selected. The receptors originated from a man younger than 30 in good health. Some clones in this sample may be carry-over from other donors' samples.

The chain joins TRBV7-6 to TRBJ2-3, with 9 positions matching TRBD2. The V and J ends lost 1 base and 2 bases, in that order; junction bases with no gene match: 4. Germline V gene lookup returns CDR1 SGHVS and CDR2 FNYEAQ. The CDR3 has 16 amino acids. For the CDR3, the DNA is TGTGCCAGCAGCTTAGTGCCTAGCGGGACCACAGATACGCAGTATTTT. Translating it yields CASSLVPSGTTDTQYF.

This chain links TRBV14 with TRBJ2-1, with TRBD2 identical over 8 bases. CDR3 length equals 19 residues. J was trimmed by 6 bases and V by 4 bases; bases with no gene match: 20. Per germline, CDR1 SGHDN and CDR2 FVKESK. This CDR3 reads CASSPVNPLTSGGRNEQFF. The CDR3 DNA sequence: TGTGCCAGCAGCCCGGTGAACCCCTTAACTAGCGGAGGCCGCAATGAGCAGTTCTTC.

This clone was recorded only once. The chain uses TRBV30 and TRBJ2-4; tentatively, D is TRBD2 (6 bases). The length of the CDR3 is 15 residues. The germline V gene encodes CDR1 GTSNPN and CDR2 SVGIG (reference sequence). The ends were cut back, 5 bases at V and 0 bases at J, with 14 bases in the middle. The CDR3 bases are TGTGCCTGGGGCCCTAGGGGACTAGCCAAAAACATTCAGTACTTC. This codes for CAWGPRGLAKNIQYF.

Here the CDR3 reads CASGYRWEEKLFF. The CDR3 DNA sequence: TGTGCCAGTGGGTATAGGTGGGAAGAAAAACTGTTTTTT. The chain recombines TRBV19 with TRBJ1-4, with D unresolved. Germline CDR1 and CDR2: LNHDA and SQIVND (reference sequence). Trimming pared 8 bases from V and 8 bases from J, leaving 15 bases between. The CDR3 spans 13 residues.

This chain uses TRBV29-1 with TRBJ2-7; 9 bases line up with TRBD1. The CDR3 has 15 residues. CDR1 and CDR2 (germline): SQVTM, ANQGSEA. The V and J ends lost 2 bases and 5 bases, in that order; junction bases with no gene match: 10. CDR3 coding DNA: TGCAGCGTTGAAAAAACAGGGGGCCTTGGAGACGAGCAGTACTTC. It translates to CSVEKTGGLGDEQYF.

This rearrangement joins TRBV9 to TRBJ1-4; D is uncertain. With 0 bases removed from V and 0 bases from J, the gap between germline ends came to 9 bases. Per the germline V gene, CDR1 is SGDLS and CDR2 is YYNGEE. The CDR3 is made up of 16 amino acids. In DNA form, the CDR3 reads TGTGCCAGCAGCGTAGGGCTACCTCCAACTAATGAAAAACTGTTTTTT. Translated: CASSVGLPPTNEKLFF. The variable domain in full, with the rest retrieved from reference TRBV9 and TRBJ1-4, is DSGVTQTPKHLITATGQRVTLRCSPRSGDLSVYWYQQSLDQGLQFLIQYYNGEERAKGNILERFSAQQFPDLHSELNLSSLELGDSALYFCASSVGLPPTNEKLFFGSGTQLSVL.

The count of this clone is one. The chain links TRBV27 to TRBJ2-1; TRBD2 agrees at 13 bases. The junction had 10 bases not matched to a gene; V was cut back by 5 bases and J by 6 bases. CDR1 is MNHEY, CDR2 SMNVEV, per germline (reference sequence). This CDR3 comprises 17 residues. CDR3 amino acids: CASSPTSGRAGGNEQFF. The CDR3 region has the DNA TGTGCCAGCAGTCCCACTAGCGGGAGGGCCGGGGGCAATGAGCAGTTCTTC.

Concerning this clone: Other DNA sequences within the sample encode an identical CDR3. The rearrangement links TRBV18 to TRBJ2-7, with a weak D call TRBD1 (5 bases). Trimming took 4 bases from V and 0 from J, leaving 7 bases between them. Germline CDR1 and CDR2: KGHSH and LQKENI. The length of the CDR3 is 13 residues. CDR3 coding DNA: TGTGCCAGCTCACGGCAGGGCTCCTACGAGCAGTACTTC. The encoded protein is CASSRQGSYEQYF.

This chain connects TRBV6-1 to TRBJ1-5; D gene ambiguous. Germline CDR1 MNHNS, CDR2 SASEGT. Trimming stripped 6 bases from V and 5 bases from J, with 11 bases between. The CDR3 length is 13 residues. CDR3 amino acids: CASSADLDQPQHF. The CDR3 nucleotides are TGTGCCAGCAGCGCCGACTTGGATCAGCCCCAGCATTTT.

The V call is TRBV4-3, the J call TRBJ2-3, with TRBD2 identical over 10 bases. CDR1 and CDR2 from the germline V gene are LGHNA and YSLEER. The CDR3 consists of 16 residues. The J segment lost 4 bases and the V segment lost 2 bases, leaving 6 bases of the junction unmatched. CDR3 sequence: CASSQSLAGQSDTQYF. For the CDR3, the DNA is TGCGCCAGCAGCCAATCACTAGCGGGGCAGTCAGATACGCAGTATTTT.

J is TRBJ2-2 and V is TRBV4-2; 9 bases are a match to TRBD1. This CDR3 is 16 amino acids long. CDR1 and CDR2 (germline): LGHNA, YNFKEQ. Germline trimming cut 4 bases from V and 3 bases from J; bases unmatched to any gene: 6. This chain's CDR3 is CASSLGQGTHTGELFF. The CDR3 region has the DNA TGTGCCAGCAGCCTGGGACAGGGTACGCACACCGGGGAGCTGTTTTTT.